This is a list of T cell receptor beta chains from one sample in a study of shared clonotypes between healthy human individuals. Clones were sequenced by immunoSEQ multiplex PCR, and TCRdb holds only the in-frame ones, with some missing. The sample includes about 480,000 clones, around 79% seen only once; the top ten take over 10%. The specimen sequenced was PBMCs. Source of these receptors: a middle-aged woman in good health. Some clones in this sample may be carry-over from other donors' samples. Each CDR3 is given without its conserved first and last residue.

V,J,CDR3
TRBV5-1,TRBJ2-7,ASSLGAGREQY
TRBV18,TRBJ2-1,ASSQNGQGANNEQF
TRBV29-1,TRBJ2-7,SVGSSGLAREQY
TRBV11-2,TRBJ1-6,ASSLSFWAKGSPLH
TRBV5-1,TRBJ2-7,ASGRQGADEQY
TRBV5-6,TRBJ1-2,ASTWGGMVDGYT
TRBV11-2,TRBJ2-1,ASSFTGSRSSGRNEQF
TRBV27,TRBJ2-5,ASSRTKTPGTPGETQY
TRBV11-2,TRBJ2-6,ASSLRQAGANVLT
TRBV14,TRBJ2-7,ASSQDVGQAYEQY
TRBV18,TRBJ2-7,ASSPTGGPYEQY
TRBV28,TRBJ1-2,ASNPNLNYGYT
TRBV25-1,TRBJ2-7,ASSEGWGFTDSYEQY
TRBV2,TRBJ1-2,ASSQRAATNYGYT
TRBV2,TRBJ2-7,ASSRDRDYEQY
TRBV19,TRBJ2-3,ASSIDYTDTQY
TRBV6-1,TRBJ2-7,ASTARPGRDEQY
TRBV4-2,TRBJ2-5,ASSQDPLAGEQY
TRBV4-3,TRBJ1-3,ASSQGSGQSSGNTIY
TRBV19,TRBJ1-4,ASSISRGEKLF
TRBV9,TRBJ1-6,ASSADFDSFSYNSPLH
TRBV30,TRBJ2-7,AWSMPAEPFAY
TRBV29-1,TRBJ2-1,STGQGADNEQF
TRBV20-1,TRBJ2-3,SARDRDTQY
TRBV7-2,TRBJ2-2,ASSFLAGELF
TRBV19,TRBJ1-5,ASTPVGNQPQH
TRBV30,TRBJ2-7,AWSVQGGLYEQY
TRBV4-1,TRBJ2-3,VSSQGYRGTTDTQY
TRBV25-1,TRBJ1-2,ASGRDNSYGYT
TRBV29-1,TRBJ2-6,SVARENQVYRSGANVLT
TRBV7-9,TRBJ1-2,ASSLPGQGFFGGYT
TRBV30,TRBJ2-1,AWNRDPYNEQF